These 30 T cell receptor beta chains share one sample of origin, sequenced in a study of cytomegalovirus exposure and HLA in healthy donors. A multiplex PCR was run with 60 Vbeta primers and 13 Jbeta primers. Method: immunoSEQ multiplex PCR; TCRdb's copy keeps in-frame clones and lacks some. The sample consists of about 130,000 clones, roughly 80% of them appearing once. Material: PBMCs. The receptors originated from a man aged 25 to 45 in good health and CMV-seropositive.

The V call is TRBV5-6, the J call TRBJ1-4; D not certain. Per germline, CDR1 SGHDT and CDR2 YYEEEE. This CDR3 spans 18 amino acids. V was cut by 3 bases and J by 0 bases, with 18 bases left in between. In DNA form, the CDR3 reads TGTGCCAGCAGCTATAGGAAGGACTCACAAGCAACTAATGAAAAACTGTTTTTT. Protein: CASSYRKDSQATNEKLFF.

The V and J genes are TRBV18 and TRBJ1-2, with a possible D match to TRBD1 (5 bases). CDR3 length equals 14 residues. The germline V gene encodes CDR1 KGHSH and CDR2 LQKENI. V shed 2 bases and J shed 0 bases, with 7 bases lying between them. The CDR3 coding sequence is TGTGCCAGCTCACCAGACAGAACTAACTATGGCTACACCTTC. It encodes CASSPDRTNYGYTF.

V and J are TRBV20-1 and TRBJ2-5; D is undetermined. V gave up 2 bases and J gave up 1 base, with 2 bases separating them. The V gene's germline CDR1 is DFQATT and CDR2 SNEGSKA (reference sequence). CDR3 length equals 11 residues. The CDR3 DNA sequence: TGCAGTGCTAGACTCCAAGAGACCCAGTACTTC. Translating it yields CSARLQETQYF.

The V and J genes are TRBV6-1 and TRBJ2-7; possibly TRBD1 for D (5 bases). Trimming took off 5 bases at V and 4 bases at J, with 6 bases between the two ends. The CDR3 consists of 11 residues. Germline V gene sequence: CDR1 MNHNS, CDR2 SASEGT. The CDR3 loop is CASSKGYEQYF. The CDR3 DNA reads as TGTGCCAGCAGTAAGGGGTACGAGCAGTACTTC.

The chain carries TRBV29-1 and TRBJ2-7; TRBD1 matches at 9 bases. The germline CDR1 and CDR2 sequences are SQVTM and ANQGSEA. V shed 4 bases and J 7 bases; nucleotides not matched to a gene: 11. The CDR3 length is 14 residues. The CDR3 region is CSVATGTGTSEQYF. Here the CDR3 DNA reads TGCAGCGTTGCCACCGGGACAGGGACCTCAGAGCAGTACTTC.

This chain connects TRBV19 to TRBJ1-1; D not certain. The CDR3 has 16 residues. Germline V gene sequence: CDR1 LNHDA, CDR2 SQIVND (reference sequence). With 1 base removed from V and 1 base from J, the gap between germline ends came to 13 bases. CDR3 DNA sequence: TGTGCCAGTAGTATAGGCTTAGGAGGGCCGAACACTGAAGCTTTCTTT. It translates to CASSIGLGGPNTEAFF.

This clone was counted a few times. CDR3 amino acids: CASSLGSNNSPLHF. CDR3 in DNA: TGTGCCAGCAGTTTAGGTAGTAATAATTCACCCCTCCACTTT. The V gene is TRBV27, the J gene TRBJ1-6, with D unclear. CDR1 is MNHEY, CDR2 SMNVEV, per germline (reference sequence). V lost 2 bases and J 5 bases, leaving 7 bases between the germline ends. The CDR3 totals 14 residues.

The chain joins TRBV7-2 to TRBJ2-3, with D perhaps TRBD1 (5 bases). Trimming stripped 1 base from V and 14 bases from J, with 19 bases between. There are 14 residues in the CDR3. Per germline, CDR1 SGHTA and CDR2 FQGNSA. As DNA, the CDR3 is TGTGCCAGCAGCTTAGATTGGGCAGACAGCCTTCCGTATTTT. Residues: CASSLDWADSLPYF. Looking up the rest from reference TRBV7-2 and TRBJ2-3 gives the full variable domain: GAGVSQSPSNKVTEKGKDVELRCDPISGHTALYWYRQSLGQGLEFLIYFQGNSAPDKSGLPSDRFSAERTGGSVSTLTIQRTQQEDSAVYLCASSLDWADSLPYFGPGTRLTVL.

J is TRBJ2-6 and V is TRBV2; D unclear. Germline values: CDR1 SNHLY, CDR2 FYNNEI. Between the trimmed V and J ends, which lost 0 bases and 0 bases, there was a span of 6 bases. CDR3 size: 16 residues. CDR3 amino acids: CASSEARFSGANVLTF. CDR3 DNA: TGTGCCAGCAGTGAAGCGCGATTCTCTGGGGCCAACGTCCTGACTTTC.

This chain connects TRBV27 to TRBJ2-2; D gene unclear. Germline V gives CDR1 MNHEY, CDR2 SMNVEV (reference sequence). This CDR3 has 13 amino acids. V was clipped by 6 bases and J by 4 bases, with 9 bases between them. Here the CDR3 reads CASSRLLTGELFF. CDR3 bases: TGTGCCAGCAGCCGACTCCTCACCGGGGAGCTGTTTTTT.

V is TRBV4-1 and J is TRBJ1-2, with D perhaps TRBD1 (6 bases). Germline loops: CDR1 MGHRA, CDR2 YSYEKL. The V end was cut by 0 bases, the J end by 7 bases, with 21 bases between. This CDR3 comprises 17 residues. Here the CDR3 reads CASSQDGGGVGRFGYTF. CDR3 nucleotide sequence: TGCGCCAGCAGCCAAGACGGGGGGGGCGTTGGGAGGTTTGGCTACACCTTC.

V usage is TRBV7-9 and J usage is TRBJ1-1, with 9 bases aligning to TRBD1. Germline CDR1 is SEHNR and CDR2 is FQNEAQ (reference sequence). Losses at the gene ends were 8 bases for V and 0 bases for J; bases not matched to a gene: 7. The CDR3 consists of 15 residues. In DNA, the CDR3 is TGTGCCAGCTCAAAGGACAGGGGAATGAACACTGAAGCTTTCTTT. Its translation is CASSKDRGMNTEAFF. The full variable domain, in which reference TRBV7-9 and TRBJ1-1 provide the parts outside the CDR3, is DTGVSQNPRHKITKRGQNVTFRCDPISEHNRLYWYRQTLGQGPEFLTYFQNEAQLEKSRLLSDRFSAERPKGSFSTLEIQRTEQGDSAMYLCASSKDRGMNTEAFFGQGTRLTVV.

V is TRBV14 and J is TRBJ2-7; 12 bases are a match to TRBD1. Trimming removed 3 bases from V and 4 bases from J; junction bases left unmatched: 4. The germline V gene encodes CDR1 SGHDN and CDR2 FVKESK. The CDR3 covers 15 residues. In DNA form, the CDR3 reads TGTGCCAGCAGCCACGGGACAGGGGGCATATACGAGCAGTACTTC. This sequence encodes CASSHGTGGIYEQYF.

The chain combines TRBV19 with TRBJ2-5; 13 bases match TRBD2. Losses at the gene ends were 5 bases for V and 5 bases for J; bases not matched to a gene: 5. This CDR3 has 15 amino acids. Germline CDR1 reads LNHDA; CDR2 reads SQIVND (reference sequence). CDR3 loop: CASSQLAGGSETQYF. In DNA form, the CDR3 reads TGTGCCAGTAGTCAACTAGCGGGGGGGTCCGAGACCCAGTACTTC. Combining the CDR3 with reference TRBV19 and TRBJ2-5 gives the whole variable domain DGGITQSPKYLFRKEGQNVTLSCEQNLNHDAMYWYRQDPGQGLRLIYYSQIVNDFQKGDIAEGYSVSREKKESFPLTVTSAQKNPTAFYLCASSQLAGGSETQYFGPGTRLLVL.

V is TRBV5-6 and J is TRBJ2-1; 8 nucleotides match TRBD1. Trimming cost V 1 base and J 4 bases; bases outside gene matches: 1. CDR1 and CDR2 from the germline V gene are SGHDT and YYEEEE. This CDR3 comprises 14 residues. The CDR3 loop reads CASSLTGGYNEQFF. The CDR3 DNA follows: TGTGCCAGCAGCTTGACAGGGGGTTACAATGAGCAGTTCTTC.

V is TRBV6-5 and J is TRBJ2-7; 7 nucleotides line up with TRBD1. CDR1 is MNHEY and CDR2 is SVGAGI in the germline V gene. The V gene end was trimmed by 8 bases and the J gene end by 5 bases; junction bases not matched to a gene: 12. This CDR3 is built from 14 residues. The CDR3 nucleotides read TGTGCCAGCGGGAAGGGGGCGACGTCTGACGAGCAGTACTTC. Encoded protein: CASGKGATSDEQYF.

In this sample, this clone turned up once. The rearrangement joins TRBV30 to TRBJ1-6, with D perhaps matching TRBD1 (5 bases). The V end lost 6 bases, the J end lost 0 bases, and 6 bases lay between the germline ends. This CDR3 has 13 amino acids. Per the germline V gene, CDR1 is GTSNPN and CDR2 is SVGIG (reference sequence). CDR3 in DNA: TGTGCCTGCGACAGCTCCTATAATTCACCCCTCCACTTT. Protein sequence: CACDSSYNSPLHF.

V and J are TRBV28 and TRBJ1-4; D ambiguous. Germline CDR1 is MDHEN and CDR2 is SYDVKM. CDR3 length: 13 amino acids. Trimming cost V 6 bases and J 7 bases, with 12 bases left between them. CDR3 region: CASSSPRVEKLFF. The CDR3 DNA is TGTGCCAGCAGCTCCCCCCGGGTTGAAAAACTGTTTTTT.

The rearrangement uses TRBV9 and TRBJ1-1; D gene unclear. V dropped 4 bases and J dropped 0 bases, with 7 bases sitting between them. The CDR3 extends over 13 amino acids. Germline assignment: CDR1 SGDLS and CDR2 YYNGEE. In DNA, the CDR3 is TGTGCCAGCAGCTACACCTTGAACACTGAAGCTTTCTTT. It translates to CASSYTLNTEAFF.

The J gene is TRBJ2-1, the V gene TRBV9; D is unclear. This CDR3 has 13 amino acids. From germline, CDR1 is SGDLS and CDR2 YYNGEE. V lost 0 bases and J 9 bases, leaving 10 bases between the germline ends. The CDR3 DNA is TGTGCCAGCAGCGTAGTTGACTTAGGTGAGCAGTTCTTC. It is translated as CASSVVDLGEQFF.

The CDR3 protein is CASRTTSTGENSPLHF. In DNA, the CDR3 is TGTGCCAGTAGGACCACTTCGACAGGGGAAAATTCACCCCTCCACTTT. V is TRBV19 and J is TRBJ1-6, with 8 bases that match TRBD1. V lost 6 bases and J lost 7; bases outside the gene matches: 11. The V gene's germline CDR1 is LNHDA and CDR2 SQIVND (reference sequence). The CDR3 extends over 16 amino acids.

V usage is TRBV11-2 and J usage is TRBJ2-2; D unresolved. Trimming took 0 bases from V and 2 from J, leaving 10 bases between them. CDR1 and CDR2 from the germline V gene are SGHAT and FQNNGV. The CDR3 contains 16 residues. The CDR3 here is CASSLDPGRNTGELFF. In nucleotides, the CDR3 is TGTGCCAGCAGCTTAGATCCGGGTCGAAACACCGGGGAGCTGTTTTTT.

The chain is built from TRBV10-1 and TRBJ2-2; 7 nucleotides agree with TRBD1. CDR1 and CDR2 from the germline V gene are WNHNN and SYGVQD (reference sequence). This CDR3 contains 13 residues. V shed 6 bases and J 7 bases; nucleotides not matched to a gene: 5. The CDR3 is CASRATGNGELFF. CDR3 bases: TGCGCCAGCAGAGCGACAGGGAACGGGGAGCTGTTTTTT.

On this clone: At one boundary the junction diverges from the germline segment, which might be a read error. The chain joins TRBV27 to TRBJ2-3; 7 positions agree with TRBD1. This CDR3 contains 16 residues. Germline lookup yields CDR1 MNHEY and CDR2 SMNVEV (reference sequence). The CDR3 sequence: CASSSSGTVITGTQYF. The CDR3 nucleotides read TGTGCCAGCAGTTCTTCAGGGACAGTTATCACAGGTACGCAGTATTTT.

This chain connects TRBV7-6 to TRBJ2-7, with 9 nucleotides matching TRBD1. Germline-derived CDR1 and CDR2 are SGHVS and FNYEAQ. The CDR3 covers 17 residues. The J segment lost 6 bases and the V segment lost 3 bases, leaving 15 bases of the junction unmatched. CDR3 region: CASSFTGPGTGPGEQYF. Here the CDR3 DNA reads TGTGCCAGCAGCTTTACAGGTCCCGGGACAGGGCCCGGCGAGCAGTACTTC.

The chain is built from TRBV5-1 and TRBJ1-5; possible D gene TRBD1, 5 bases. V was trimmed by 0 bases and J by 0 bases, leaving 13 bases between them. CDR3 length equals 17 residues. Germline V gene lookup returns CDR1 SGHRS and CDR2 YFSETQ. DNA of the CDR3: TGCGCCAGCAGCTTGGTTCCCCAGGGAAATAGCAATCAGCCCCAGCATTTT. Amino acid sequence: CASSLVPQGNSNQPQHF.

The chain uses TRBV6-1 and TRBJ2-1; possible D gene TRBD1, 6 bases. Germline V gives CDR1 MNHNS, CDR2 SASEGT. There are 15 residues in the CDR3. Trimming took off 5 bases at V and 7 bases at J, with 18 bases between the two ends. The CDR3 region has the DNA TGTGCCAGCAGTCCTCTAGTTCAGGGGCGAAATGAGCAGTTCTTC. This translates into CASSPLVQGRNEQFF.

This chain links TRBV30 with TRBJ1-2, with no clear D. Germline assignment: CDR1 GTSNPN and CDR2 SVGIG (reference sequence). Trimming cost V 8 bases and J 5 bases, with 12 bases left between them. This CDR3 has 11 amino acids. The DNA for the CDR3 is TGTGCCGGACTCCATAGGTATGGCTACACCTTC. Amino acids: CAGLHRYGYTF.

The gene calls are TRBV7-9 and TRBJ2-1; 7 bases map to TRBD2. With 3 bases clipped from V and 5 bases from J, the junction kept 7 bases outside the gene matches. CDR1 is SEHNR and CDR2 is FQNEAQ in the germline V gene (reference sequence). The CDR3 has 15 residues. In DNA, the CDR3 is TGTGCCAGCAGCTTGGCGGGGGAACCCAACAATGAGCAGTTCTTC. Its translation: CASSLAGEPNNEQFF.

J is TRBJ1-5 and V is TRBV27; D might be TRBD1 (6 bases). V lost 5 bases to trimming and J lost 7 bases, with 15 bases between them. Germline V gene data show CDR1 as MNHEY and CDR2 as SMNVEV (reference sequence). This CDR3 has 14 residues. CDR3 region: CASSIRGSEQPQHF. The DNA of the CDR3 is TGTGCCAGCAGTATCAGGGGATCGGAACAGCCCCAGCATTTT.